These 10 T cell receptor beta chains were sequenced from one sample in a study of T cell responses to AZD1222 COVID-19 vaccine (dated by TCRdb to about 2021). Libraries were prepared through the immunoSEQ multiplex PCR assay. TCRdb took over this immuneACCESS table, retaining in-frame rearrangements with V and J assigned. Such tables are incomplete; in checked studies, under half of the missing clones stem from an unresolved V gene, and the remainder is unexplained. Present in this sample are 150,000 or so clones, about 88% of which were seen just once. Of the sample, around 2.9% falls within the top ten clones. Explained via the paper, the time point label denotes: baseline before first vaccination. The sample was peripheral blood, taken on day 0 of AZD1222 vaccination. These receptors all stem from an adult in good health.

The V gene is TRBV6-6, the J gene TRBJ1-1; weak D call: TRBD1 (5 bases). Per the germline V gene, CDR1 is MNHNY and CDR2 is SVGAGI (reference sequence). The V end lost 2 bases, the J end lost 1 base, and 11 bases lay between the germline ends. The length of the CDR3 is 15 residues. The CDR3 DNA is TGTGCCAGCAGTTACACGGTTCAGGGGAACACTGAAGCTTTCTTT. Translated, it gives CASSYTVQGNTEAFF.

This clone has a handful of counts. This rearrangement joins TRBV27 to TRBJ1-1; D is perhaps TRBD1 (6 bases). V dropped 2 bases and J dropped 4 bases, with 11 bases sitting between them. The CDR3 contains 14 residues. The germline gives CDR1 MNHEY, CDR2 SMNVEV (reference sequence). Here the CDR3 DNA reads TGTGCCAGCAGTTTAACAGGGTTGGCCACTGAAGCTTTCTTT. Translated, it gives CASSLTGLATEAFF.

CDR3 residues: CATSDYSVTDTQYF. CDR3 nucleotides: TGTGCCACCAGTGATTATAGTGTCACAGATACGCAGTATTTT. The chain uses TRBV24-1 and TRBJ2-3, with D hard to call. This CDR3 is built from 14 residues. CDR1 and CDR2 (germline): KGHDR, SFDVKD. V was trimmed by 2 bases and J by 2 bases, leaving 7 bases between them.

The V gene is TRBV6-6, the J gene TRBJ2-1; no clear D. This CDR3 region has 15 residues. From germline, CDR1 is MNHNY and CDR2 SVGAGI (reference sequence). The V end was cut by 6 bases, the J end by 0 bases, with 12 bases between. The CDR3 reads CASRSTESSYNEQFF. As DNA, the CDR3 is TGTGCCAGCAGATCTACAGAGAGCTCCTACAATGAGCAGTTCTTC.

This chain's CDR3 is CASSSGQGHEQYF. The CDR3 DNA reads as TGTGCCAGCAGTTCGGGACAGGGCCACGAGCAGTACTTC. V is TRBV28 and J is TRBJ2-7; 9 bases agree with TRBD1. The CDR3 totals 13 residues. The ends lost 4 bases at V and 5 bases at J; junction bases unmatched: 3. Per the germline V gene, CDR1 is MDHEN and CDR2 is SYDVKM.

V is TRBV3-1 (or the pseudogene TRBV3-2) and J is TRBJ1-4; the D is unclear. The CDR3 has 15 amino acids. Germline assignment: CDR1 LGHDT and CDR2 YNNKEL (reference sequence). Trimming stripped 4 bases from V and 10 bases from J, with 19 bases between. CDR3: CASSPGTAAFGKLFF. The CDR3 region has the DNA TGTGCCAGCAGCCCCGGTACTGCTGCATTTGGAAAACTGTTTTTT.

In DNA, the CDR3 is TGTGCCAGCAGCCGGGACAGGGCCTACGAGCAGTACTTC. This gives the protein CASSRDRAYEQYF. This chain links TRBV6-5 with TRBJ2-7; TRBD1 matches 9 bases. The CDR3 length is 13 residues. Germline CDR1 is MNHEY and CDR2 is SVGAGI. V dropped 6 bases and J dropped 2; count of bases not matched to a gene: 2.

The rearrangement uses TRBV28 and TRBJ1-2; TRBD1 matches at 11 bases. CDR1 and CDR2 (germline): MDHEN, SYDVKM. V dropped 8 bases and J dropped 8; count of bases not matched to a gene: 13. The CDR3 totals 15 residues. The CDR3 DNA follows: TGTGCCAGCGCCCCTCCAGCGGGACAGGGGGGCGGCTACACCTTC. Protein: CASAPPAGQGGGYTF.

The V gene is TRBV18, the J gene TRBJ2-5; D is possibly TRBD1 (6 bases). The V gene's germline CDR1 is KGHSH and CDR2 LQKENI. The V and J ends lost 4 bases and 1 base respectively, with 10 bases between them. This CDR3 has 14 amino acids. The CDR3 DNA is TGTGCCAGCTCACTCGGACAGACCCAAGAGACCCAGTACTTC. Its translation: CASSLGQTQETQYF.

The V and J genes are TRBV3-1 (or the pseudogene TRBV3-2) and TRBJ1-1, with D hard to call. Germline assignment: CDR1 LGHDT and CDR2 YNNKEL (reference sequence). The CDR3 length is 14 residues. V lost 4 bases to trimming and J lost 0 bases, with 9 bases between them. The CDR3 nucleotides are TGTGCCAGCAGCCCGTCCGGACTGAACACTGAAGCTTTCTTT. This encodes CASSPSGLNTEAFF.